This is a list of T cell receptor beta chains from one sample in a study of blood T cell repertoires in COVID-19. Assay: immunoSEQ multiplex PCR; the TCRdb copy retains only in-frame clones and omits some. The sample records 400,000 to 550,000 clones, more than 85% being singletons. Sequencing was done on a sample of peripheral blood. These receptors originate from a woman aged 25 to 39 with acute or convalescent COVID-19. The CDR3 runs from the conserved cysteine through the conserved F or W.

CSAIDSDLQETQYF | TRBJ2-5 | TRBV20-1
CASSEGLAQQTQYF | TRBJ2-5 | TRBV6-1
CASSFGGDNTEAFF | TRBJ1-1 | TRBV11-3
CSVEFREKLFF | TRBJ1-4 | TRBV29-1
CSVGVRQTQAFF | TRBJ1-1 | TRBV29-1
CASSYSLTGAGNTIYF | TRBJ1-3 | TRBV6-5
CAWTYSSANYGYTF | TRBJ1-2 | TRBV30
CASRQGSSQPQHF | TRBJ1-5 | TRBV6-5
CASSPTPELLRNQPQHF | TRBJ1-5 | TRBV27
CASSDGRYRSYSNQPQHF | TRBJ1-5 | TRBV6-1
CASSGRGRTNEKLFF | TRBJ1-4 | TRBV28
CASSMRTSGPDTQYF | TRBJ2-3 | TRBV13
CASSRRDRETQYF | TRBJ2-5 | TRBV11-1
CASSLVAGRTDTQYF | TRBJ2-3 | TRBV7-9
CASSAHRTGDYNEQFF | TRBJ2-1 | TRBV6-1
CATSRDSGGGETQYF | TRBJ2-5 | TRBV15
CASMVRGARQEQYF | TRBJ2-7 | TRBV27
CASSIQGGEQYF | TRBJ2-7 | TRBV7-8
CASSLRQYTEAFF | TRBJ1-1 | TRBV14
CASSSRGSTDTQYF | TRBJ2-3 | TRBV5-1
CASSPAGLAGHEQFF | TRBJ2-1 | TRBV5-1
CASSDRRNEKLFF | TRBJ1-4 | TRBV2
CASSSRASSGNTIYF | TRBJ1-3 | TRBV6-2/TRBV6-3
CASSENDLGSETQYF | TRBJ2-5 | TRBV2
CASSLGGWQYF | TRBJ2-7 | TRBV5-1
CASSQGGSDIQYF | TRBJ2-4 | TRBV6-2/TRBV6-3
CSASARSRSDTQYF | TRBJ2-3 | TRBV20-1
CASSVASGGAKETQYF | TRBJ2-5 | TRBV5-4
CASSVLAGSDEQFF | TRBJ2-1 | TRBV2
CASSQEMTNKATEAFF | TRBJ1-1 | TRBV3-1/TRBV3-2
CASSLTGGNQPQHF | TRBJ1-5 | TRBV28
CASSILGNTIYF | TRBJ1-3 | TRBV11-2
CASKTGQGYGYTF | TRBJ1-2 | TRBV5-1
CASSPGQARGYTF | TRBJ1-2 | TRBV19
CASRVQRGSTDTQYF | TRBJ2-3 | TRBV2
CASSWNRGGRLNEQFF | TRBJ2-1 | TRBV5-1
CASKDSESTEAFF | TRBJ1-1 | TRBV2
CASSSSGVASYEQYF | TRBJ2-7 | TRBV6-5
CASSFGTPGDTEAFF | TRBJ1-1 | TRBV5-5
CASSGTGFEAFF | TRBJ1-1 | TRBV25-1
CSAGTAYEQYF | TRBJ2-7 | TRBV20-1
CASSPPGSVF | TRBJ1-1 | TRBV18
CASSIQRTGDYEKLFF | TRBJ1-4 | TRBV19
CASSHPTSGGYNEQFF | TRBJ2-1 | TRBV4-1
CASSPSRGSYNEQFF | TRBJ2-1 | TRBV6-5
CASSLDTGQGNSPLHF | TRBJ1-6 | TRBV5-1
CATSRGDRPYEQYF | TRBJ2-7 | TRBV15
CASSQRAGETTNEKLFF | TRBJ1-4 | TRBV4-1
CASSHQQNTEAFF | TRBJ1-1 | TRBV12-3/TRBV12-4